Sequencing of this T cell receptor (beta chain) was carried out in a study of human T cells and chemical hapten exposure. General study points: Versus controls, expanded TCRs had significantly more large CDR3 similarity clusters. Having alopecia, donors may respond immunologically unlike healthy people.

The CDR3 has 14 residues. Germline V gene lookup returns CDR1 SGHTA and CDR2 FQGNSA. Trimming pared 1 base from V and 4 bases from J, leaving 9 bases between. The library put unique molecular identifiers onto individual cDNA molecules. TCRdb redid the calling of the RACE reads with MiXCR, one entry per CDR3 protein. The sample has 65,000 to 95,000 distinct CDR3 sequences, 10% to 15% seen once. The time point: patch test 1, 2 weeks after DPC sensitization. Treatment noted: therapeutic diphenylcyclopropenone sensitization with weekly scalp DPC. Comments on this clonotype: Its specificity is not known.

The input for sequencing was whole blood, taken in connection with sensitization to the hapten diphenylcyclopropenone (DPC). The V call is TRBV7-2, the J call TRBJ2-3; D ambiguous. The source is a woman aged 55-69 years with alopecia areata. Some clones in this sample may be carry-over from other donors' samples. Here the CDR3 DNA reads TGTGCCAGCAGCTTAGGCAGGAGTCCAGATACGCAGTATTTT. Protein sequence: CASSLGRSPDTQYF.